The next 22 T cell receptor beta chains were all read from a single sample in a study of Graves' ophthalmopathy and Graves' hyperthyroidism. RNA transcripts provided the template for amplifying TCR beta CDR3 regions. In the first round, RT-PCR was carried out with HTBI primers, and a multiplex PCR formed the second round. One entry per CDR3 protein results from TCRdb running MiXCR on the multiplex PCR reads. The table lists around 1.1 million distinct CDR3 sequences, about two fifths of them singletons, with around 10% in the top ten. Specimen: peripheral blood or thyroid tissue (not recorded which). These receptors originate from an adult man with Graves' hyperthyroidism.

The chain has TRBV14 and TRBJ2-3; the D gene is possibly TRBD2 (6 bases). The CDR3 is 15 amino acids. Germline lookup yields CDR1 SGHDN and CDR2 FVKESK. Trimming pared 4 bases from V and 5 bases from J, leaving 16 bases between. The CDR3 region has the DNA TGTGCCAGCAGCCCAGTAGGAGGGGCCTTAGATACGCAGTATTTT. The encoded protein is CASSPVGGALDTQYF.

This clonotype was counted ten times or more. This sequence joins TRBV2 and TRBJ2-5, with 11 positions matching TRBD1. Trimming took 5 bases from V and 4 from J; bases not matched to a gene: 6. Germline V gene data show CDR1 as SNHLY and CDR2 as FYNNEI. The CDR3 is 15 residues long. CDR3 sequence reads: CASSTGTGGGETQYF. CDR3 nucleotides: TGTGCCAGCAGTACCGGGACAGGGGGTGGAGAGACCCAGTACTTC. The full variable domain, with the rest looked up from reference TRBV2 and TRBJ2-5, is EPEVTQTPSHQVTQMGQEVILRCVPISNHLYFYWYRQILGQKVEFLVSFYNNEISEKSEIFDDQFSVERPDGSNFTLKIRSTKLEDSAMYFCASSTGTGGGETQYFGPGTRLLVL.

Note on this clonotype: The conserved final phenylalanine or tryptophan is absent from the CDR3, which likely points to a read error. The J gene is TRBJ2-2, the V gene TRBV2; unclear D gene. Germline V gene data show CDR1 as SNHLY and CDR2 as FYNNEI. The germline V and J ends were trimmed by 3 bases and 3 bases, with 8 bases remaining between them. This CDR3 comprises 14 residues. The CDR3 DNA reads TGTGCCAGCAGTGATTACCTCTACACCGGGGAGCTGTTTCTT. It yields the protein CASSDYLYTGELFL.

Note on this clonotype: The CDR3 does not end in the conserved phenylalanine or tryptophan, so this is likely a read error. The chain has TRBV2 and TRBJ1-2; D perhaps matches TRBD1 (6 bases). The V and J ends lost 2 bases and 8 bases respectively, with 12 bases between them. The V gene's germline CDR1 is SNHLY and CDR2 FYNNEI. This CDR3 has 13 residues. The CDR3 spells CASSEPWGQGYTS. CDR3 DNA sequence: TGTGCCAGCAGTGAACCCTGGGGGCAAGGCTACACCTCC.

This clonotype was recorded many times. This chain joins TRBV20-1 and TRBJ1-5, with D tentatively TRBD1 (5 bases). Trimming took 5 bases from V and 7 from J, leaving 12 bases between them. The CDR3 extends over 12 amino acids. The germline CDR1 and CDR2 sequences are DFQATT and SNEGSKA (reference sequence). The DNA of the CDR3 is TGCAGTGCTGTAAGTGGGGACCAGCCCCAGCATTTT. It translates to CSAVSGDQPQHF.

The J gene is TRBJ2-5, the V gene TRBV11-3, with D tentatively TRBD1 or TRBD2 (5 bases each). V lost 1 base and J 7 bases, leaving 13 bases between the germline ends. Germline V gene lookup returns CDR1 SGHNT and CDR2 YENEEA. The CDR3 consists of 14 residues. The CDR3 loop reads CASSLGDGPGTQYF. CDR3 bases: TGTGCCAGCAGCTTAGGGGACGGCCCCGGGACCCAGTACTTC. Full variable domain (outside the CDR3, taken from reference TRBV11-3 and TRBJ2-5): EAGVVQSPRYKIIEKKQPVAFWCNPISGHNTLYWYLQNLGQGPELLIRYENEEAVDDSQLPKDRFSAERLKGVDSTLKIQPAELGDSAVYLCASSLGDGPGTQYFGPGTRLLVL.

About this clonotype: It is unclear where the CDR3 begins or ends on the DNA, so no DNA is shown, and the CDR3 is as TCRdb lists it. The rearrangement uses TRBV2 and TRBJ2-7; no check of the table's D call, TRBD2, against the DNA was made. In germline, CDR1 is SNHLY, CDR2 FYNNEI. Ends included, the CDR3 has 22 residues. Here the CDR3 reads CASGYGVYLCSVEAGPAYEQYF.

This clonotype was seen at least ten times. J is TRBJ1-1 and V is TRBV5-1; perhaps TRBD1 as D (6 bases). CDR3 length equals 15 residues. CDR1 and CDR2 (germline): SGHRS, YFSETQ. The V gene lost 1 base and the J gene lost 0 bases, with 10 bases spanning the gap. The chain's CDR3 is CASSLLQGVNTEAFF. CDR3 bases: TGCGCCAGCAGCTTGTTACAGGGAGTGAACACTGAAGCTTTCTTT.

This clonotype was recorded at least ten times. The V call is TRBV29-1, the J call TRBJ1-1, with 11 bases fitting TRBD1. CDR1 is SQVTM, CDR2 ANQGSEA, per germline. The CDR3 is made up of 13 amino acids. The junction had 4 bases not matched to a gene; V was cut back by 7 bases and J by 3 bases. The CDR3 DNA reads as TGCAGCGGTGGGGACAGGGGGTACACTGAAGCTTTCTTT. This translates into CSGGDRGYTEAFF.

The CDR3 reads CASSLPPGGWYGYTF. The DNA of the CDR3 is TGTGCCAGCAGTCTACCCCCAGGGGGCTGGTATGGCTACACCTTC. This rearrangement joins TRBV7-9 to TRBJ1-2; 8 bases fit TRBD1. From germline, CDR1 is SEHNR and CDR2 FQNEAQ (reference sequence). The CDR3 runs 15 residues. V was clipped by 6 bases and J by 5 bases; unmatched bases: 11.

As DNA, the CDR3 is TGCAGTGGCGAGGGACAGGGGGGTTACACCTTC. It encodes CSGEGQGGYTF. V is TRBV20-1 and J is TRBJ1-2, with 11 bases fitting TRBD1. This CDR3 contains 11 residues. Germline V gene sequence: CDR1 DFQATT, CDR2 SNEGSKA (reference sequence). The V segment lost 7 bases and the J segment 11 bases; nucleotides outside the gene matches: 6.

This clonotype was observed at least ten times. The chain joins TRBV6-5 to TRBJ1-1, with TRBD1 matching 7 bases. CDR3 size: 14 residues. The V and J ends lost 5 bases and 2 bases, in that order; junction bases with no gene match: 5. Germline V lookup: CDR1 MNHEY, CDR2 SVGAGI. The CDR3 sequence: CASSSRDSNTEAFF. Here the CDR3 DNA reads TGTGCCAGCAGTAGCCGGGACAGTAACACTGAAGCTTTCTTT.

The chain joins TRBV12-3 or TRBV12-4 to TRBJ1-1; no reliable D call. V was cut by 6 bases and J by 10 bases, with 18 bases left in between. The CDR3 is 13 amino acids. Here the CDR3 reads CASSQKGYGGAFF. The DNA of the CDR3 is TGTGCCAGCAGCCAAAAAGGGTACGGCGGAGCTTTCTTT.

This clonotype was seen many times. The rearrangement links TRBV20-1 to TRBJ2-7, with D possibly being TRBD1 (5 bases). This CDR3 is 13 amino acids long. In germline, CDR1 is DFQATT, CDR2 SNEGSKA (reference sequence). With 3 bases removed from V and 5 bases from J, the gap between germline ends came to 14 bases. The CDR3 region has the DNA TGCAGTGCTAGGGCTGGGGCGGCCAACGAGCAGTACTTC. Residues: CSARAGAANEQYF.

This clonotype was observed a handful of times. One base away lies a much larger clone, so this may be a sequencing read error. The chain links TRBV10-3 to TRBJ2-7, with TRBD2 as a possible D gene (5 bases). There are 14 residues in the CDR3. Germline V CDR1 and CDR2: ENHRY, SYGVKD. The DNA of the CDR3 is TGTGCCATCAGTCGGAGAGATGGAGCGGACGAGCAGTGCTTC. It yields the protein CAISRRDGADEQCF.

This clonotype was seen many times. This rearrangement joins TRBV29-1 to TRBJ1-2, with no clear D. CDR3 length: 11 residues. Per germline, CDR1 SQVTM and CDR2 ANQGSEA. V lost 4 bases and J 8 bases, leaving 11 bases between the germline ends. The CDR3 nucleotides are TGCAGCGTTGTTCTGGGATGGGGCTACACCTTC. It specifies CSVVLGWGYTF.

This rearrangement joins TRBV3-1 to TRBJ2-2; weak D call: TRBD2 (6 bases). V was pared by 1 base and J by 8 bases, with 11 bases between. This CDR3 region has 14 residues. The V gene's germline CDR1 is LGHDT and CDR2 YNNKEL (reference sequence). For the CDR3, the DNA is TGTGCCAGCAGCCAAGTTAGCGGCCCGGGGGAGCTGTTTTTT. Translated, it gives CASSQVSGPGELFF.

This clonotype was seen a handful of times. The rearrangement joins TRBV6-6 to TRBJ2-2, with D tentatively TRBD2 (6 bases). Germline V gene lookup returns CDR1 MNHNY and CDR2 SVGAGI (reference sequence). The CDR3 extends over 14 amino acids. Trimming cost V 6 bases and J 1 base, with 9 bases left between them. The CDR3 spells CASRLSGNTGELFF. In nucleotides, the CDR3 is TGTGCCAGCAGGCTTAGCGGGAACACCGGGGAGCTGTTTTTT.

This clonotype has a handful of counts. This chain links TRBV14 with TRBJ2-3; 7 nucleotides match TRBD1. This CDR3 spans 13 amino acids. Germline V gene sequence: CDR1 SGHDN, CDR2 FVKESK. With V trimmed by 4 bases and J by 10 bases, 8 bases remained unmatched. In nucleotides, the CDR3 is TGTGCCAGCAGCCTACTTCCCGGGACAGCGCAGTATTTT. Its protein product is CASSLLPGTAQYF.

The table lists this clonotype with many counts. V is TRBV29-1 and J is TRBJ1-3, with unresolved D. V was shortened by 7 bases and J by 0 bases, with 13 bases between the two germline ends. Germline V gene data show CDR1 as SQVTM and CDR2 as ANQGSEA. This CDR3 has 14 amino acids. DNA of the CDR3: TGCAGCGCCAAGGACTCAAACTCTGGAAACACCATATATTTT. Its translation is CSAKDSNSGNTIYF.

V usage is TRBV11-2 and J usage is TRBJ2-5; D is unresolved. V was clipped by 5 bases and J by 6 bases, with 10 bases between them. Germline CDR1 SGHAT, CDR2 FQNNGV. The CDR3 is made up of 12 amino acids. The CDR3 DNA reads TGTGCCAGCAGCCTACAAGGGCAGACCCAGTACTTC. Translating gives CASSLQGQTQYF.

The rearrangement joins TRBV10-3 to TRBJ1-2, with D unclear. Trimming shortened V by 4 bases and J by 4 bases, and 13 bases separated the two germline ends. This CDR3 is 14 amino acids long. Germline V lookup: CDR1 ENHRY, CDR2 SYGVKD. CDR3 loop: CAISVGSAGYGYTF. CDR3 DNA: TGTGCCATCAGTGTGGGGAGTGCGGGCTATGGCTACACCTTC.